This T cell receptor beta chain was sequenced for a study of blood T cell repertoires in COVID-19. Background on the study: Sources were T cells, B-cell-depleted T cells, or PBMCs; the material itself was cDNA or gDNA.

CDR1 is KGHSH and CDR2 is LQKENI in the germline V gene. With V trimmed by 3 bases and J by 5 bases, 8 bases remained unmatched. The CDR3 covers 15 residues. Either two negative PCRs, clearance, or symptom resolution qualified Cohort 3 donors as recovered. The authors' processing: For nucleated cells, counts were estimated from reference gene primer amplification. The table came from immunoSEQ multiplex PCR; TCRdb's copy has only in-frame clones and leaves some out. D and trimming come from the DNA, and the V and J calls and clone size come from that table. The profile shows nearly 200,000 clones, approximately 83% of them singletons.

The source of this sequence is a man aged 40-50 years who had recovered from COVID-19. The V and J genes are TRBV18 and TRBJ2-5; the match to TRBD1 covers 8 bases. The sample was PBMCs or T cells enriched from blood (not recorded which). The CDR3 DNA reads TGTGCCAGCTCACCTTACCAGGGGGCGAAGGAGACCCAGTACTTC. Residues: CASSPYQGAKETQYF.